The clone carrying this T cell receptor (beta chain) was seen ten or more times. The antigen is undetermined. Excluded were patients with other autoimmune diseases, uncontrolled infections, pregnancy or lactation. This sample was included in a study of Graves' ophthalmopathy and Graves' hyperthyroidism. Notes on the study in general: Ophthalmopathy cases were distinguished from stable hyperthyroidism by a 13-signature model, reaching 85% to 90% sensitivity and about 80% specificity.

The authors amplified TCR beta CDR3 regions from RNA transcripts. RT-PCR was first run with HTBI primers, then multiplex PCR in a second round. MiXCR, run by TCRdb on the multiplex PCR reads, gives a single entry per CDR3 protein. The sample lists some 200,000 distinct CDR3 sequences, under 30% occurring once. Germline assignment: CDR1 LGHNT and CDR2 FRNRAP. V lost 6 bases to trimming and J lost 2 bases, with 17 bases between them. This CDR3 has 15 amino acids. The V call is TRBV12-5, the J call TRBJ2-7; possible D gene TRBD2, 7 bases. The sample taken for sequencing was peripheral blood. The receptor was derived from a man over 45 with Graves' ophthalmopathy. The CDR3 sequence is CASGRGLEGAYEQYF. The CDR3, as DNA: TGTGCTAGTGGCCGCGGACTAGAGGGGGCCTACGAGCAGTACTTC.